The subject of this entry is one T cell receptor (beta chain). The source of the sample is a study of control samples from healthy donors and cancer patients. V lost 4 bases to trimming and J lost 3 bases, with 16 bases between them. CDR1 is SGHTA, CDR2 FQGNSA, per germline. The CDR3 extends over 16 amino acids. Repertoires were generated with immunoSEQ multiplex PCR, while TCRdb's copy carries only in-frame clones and drops some. In the table there are more than 70,000 clones, 91% of which are singletons. The gene calls are TRBV7-2 and TRBJ1-3; possibly TRBD1 for D (5 bases). Material: blood. This clonotype was sampled from a woman aged 25 to 39 in good health. CDR3 sequence: CASSYNLGQSGNTIYF. CDR3 coding DNA: TGTGCCAGCAGCTACAACCTGGGGCAAAGTGGAAACACCATATATTTT. Together with reference TRBV7-2 and TRBJ1-3, the CDR3 gives the full variable domain: GAGVSQSPSNKVTEKGKDVELRCDPISGHTALYWYRQSLGQGLEFLIYFQGNSAPDKSGLPSDRFSAERTGGSVSTLTIQRTQQEDSAVYLCASSYNLGQSGNTIYFGEGSWLTVV.